This T cell receptor beta chain comes out of a study of control samples from healthy donors and cancer patients. Generated by immunoSEQ multiplex PCR, the TCRdb table keeps only in-frame clones and is missing some. The table lists more than 90,000 clones, around 89% of them singletons. The germline gives CDR1 MGHDK, CDR2 SYGVNS. The CDR3 totals 13 residues. Trimming pared 7 bases from V and 3 bases from J, leaving 9 bases between. The specimen was blood. V and J are TRBV25-1 and TRBJ2-2; D is unresolved. The origin of this receptor is a young man in good health. CDR3: CASTGQHTGELFF. The CDR3 DNA follows: TGTGCCAGCACTGGCCAACACACCGGGGAGCTGTTTTTT.